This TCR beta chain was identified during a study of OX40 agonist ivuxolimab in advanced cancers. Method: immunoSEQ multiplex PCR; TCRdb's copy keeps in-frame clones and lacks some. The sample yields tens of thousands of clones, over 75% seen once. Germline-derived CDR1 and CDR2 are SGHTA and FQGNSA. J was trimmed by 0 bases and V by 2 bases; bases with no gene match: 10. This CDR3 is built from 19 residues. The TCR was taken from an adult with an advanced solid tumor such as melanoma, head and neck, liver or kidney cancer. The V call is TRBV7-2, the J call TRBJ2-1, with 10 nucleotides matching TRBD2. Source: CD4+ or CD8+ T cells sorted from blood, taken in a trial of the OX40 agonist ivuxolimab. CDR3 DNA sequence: TGTGCCAGCAGCTTAAGGAGAGGGCTAGCGGGAGCCTCCTACAATGAGCAGTTCTTC. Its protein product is CASSLRRGLAGASYNEQFF.